Listed below are T cell receptor beta chains from one sample, sequenced in a study of OX40 agonist ivuxolimab in advanced cancers. Method: immunoSEQ multiplex PCR; TCRdb's copy keeps in-frame clones and lacks some. The sample lists tens of thousands of clones; roughly 90% were seen once. Material: CD4+ or CD8+ T cells sorted from blood, obtained in a trial of the OX40 agonist ivuxolimab. The receptors stem from an adult with an advanced solid tumor such as melanoma, head and neck, liver or kidney cancer. The CDR3 runs from the conserved cysteine through the conserved F or W. A D gene is named only where the DNA matches it firmly. Rows give clone size only sometimes, using once, few, many, or a class for an expanded clone.

-,TRBJ1-5,TRBV4-1,-,TGCGCCAGCAGCCCGCGGACGGGGGGGGCTGGTCAGCCCCAGCATTTT,CASSPRTGGAGQPQHF
-,TRBJ2-3,TRBV27,few,TGTGCCAGCAGTTTGGGGGGGCCCCCAGATACGCAGTATTTT,CASSLGGPPDTQYF
TRBD2,TRBJ2-1,TRBV4-2,-,TGTGCCAGCAGCCAAGAAACTAGCGGTACCTACAATGAGCAGTTCTTC,CASSQETSGTYNEQFF
-,TRBJ2-2,TRBV29-1,-,TGCAGCGTTGCAGAGTCGGGTGGTACCGGGGAGCTGTTTTTT,CSVAESGGTGELFF
-,TRBJ1-4,TRBV7-9,-,TGTGCCAGCAGCGTTTGGACAAGAACAACTAATGAAAAACTGTTTTTT,CASSVWTRTTNEKLFF
TRBD1,TRBJ1-5,TRBV28,-,TGTGCCAGCAGTAACTACAGGGGGGGCAATCAGCCCCAGCATTTT,CASSNYRGGNQPQHF
-,TRBJ2-2,TRBV29-1,-,TGCAGCGTGGTTACAGGGAGTAACGGGGAGCTGTTTTTT,CSVVTGSNGELFF
-,TRBJ2-2,TRBV6-5,-,TGTGCCAGCAGTTACTCTGACGACACCGGGGAGCTGTTTTTT,CASSYSDDTGELFF
-,TRBJ2-3,TRBV4-2,-,TGTGCCAGCAGCCAAGGGACGATTGGAGATACGCAGTATTTT,CASSQGTIGDTQYF
TRBD2,TRBJ2-5,TRBV10-1,-,TGCGCCAGCAGTCCGGGACTAGCGGGAGTAGAGACCCAGTACTTC,CASSPGLAGVETQYF
-,TRBJ2-1,TRBV6-1,-,TGTGCCAGCAGTGACATGTTAGCCTACAATGAGCAGTTCTTC,CASSDMLAYNEQFF
TRBD1,TRBJ1-2,TRBV28,-,TGTGCCAGCAAATTATGGGGGACAGGGGCCCTGGGGGACTATGGCTACACCTTC,CASKLWGTGALGDYGYTF
TRBD1,TRBJ2-4,TRBV6-6,-,TGTGCCAGCAGCCGCTCCTTGGGACAGGGGAGAAACATTCAGTACTTC,CASSRSLGQGRNIQYF
-,TRBJ2-1,TRBV7-2,-,TGTGCCAGCAGCTTAAGTTTCCAGCCCGACAATGAGCAGTTCTTC,CASSLSFQPDNEQFF
TRBD1,TRBJ1-5,TRBV19,once,TGTGCCAGTAGTATCGGGACAGGCGGGCAGCCCCAGCATTTT,CASSIGTGGQPQHF
-,TRBJ2-3,TRBV5-1,-,TGCGCCAGCAGCTCGGAGGCAGATACGCAGTATTTT,CASSSEADTQYF
-,TRBJ2-3,TRBV7-8,once,TGTGCCAGCACCGCCCAAGGTCTACTCACAGATACGCAGTATTTT,CASTAQGLLTDTQYF
-,TRBJ1-5,TRBV4-2,-,TGTGCCAGCAGCCAAGACAGGGGAGATCAGCCCCAGCATTTT,CASSQDRGDQPQHF
-,TRBJ2-1,TRBV11-2,-,TGTGCCAGCAGCTTAGTTACGACAGAGGGGGGTGAGCAGTTCTTC,CASSLVTTEGGEQFF
-,TRBJ1-3,TRBV9,-,TGTGCCAGCAGCGTAGCTGGAACAGTTTCTGGAAACACCATATATTTT,CASSVAGTVSGNTIYF
-,TRBJ1-1,TRBV14,-,TGTGCCAGCAGCCAAGATCAGGGGTACACTGAAGCTTTCTTT,CASSQDQGYTEAFF
-,TRBJ2-3,TRBV7-9,-,TGTGCCAGCGTCTCAGGGGAGATTACAGATACGCAGTATTTT,CASVSGEITDTQYF
-,TRBJ2-5,TRBV5-1,-,TGCGCCAGCAGCTTGGGGGACCTTCAAGAGACCCAGTACTTC,CASSLGDLQETQYF
-,TRBJ1-3,TRBV29-1,-,TGCAGCGTTGGAACAGGCCACACCATATATTTT,CSVGTGHTIYF
TRBD2,TRBJ2-7,TRBV5-1,-,TGCGCCAGCAGCCCCAGAACCTCCGGGACTAGCGGAACCTACGAGCAGTACTTC,CASSPRTSGTSGTYEQYF
-,TRBJ2-7,TRBV5-6,-,TGTGCCAGCAACCGTAGCCCCTACGAGCAGTACTTC,CASNRSPYEQYF
-,TRBJ2-1,TRBV5-1,-,TGCGCCAGCAGTCGACCCCTTTACAATGAGCAGTTCTTC,CASSRPLYNEQFF
TRBD1,TRBJ2-1,TRBV28,-,TGTGCCAGCAGTTTTTTGGGACAGGGCCTTTACAATGAGCAGTTCTTC,CASSFLGQGLYNEQFF
-,TRBJ2-7,TRBV5-5,-,TGTGCCAGCAGTAAACAGCAGGGATACTACGAGCAGTACTTC,CASSKQQGYYEQYF
-,TRBJ1-1,TRBV2,-,TGTGCCAGCAGTCGGGACCACCCCATGAACACTGAAGCTTTCTTT,CASSRDHPMNTEAFF
-,TRBJ1-3,TRBV4-1,-,TGCGCCAGCAGCCAAGTGAACAGGGTCTCTGCTGGAAACACCATATATTTT,CASSQVNRVSAGNTIYF
-,TRBJ1-2,TRBV6-6,-,TGTGCCAGCAGCTACAGGGAAAACTATGGCTACACCTTC,CASSYRENYGYTF
-,TRBJ2-5,TRBV19,-,TGTGCCAGTAAGGTGACAGGTAAATTTGGGGAGACCCAGTACTTC,CASKVTGKFGETQYF